Detailed here is one T cell receptor (beta chain). The record originates from a study of blood T cell repertoires in COVID-19. Study-wide background: Samples came from the United States, Italy and Spain, spanning acute and convalescent COVID-19. The analysed material was cDNA or gDNA that came from T cells, B-cell-depleted T cells, or PBMCs.

Original processing methods: For nucleated cells, counts were estimated from reference gene primer amplification. Some clones are missing from TCRdb's copy, which holds only in-frame ones; the method was immunoSEQ multiplex PCR. The V and J calls and the clone size are those of that table, but D and trimming were determined from the DNA. The sample records 95,000 to 150,000 clones, roughly four fifths being singletons. The ends were cut back, 7 bases at V and 1 base at J, with 13 bases in the middle. There are 14 residues in the CDR3. Germline lookup yields CDR1 SGHTA and CDR2 FQGNSA. The chain carries TRBV7-2 and TRBJ1-1; D is unresolved. Source material: peripheral blood. The sequence came from a woman aged 45-60 years with acute or convalescent COVID-19. The CDR3 here is CASKPGNANTEAFF. In nucleotides, the CDR3 is TGTGCCAGCAAACCCGGGAACGCGAACACTGAAGCTTTCTTT.